The rows below give T cell receptor beta chains drawn from one sample of a study of blood T cell repertoires in COVID-19. TCRdb's copy holds only in-frame clones and misses some; the assay was immunoSEQ multiplex PCR. This sample has just over 20,000 clones, with 86% found just once. The sample consisted of peripheral blood. The receptors originated from a middle-aged man with active COVID-19. The CDR3 runs from the conserved cysteine through the conserved F or W. Fields, in order: D gene, V gene, CDR3 protein. The D gene is left open where the match is weak.

d_gene: NA
v_gene: TRBV27
CDR3aa: CASSASRVPSTDTQYF

d_gene: TRBD1
v_gene: TRBV11-2
CDR3aa: CASSLPGGTGNTIYF

d_gene: TRBD2
v_gene: TRBV5-4
CDR3aa: CASSQAGGPYNEQFF

d_gene: NA
v_gene: TRBV3-1/TRBV3-2
CDR3aa: CASSPMLYPDEQYF

d_gene: TRBD1
v_gene: TRBV6-2/TRBV6-3
CDR3aa: CASSYDGTGYGYTF

d_gene: TRBD2
v_gene: TRBV29-1
CDR3aa: CSVAGLAGGRPSTDTQYF

d_gene: NA
v_gene: TRBV27
CDR3aa: CASSLSQGRADLYGYTF

d_gene: NA
v_gene: TRBV2
CDR3aa: CASREDSQPQHF

d_gene: TRBD2
v_gene: TRBV18
CDR3aa: CASSFGLAGGYEQYF

d_gene: NA
v_gene: TRBV29-1
CDR3aa: CSVGDRYYGYTF

d_gene: TRBD1
v_gene: TRBV6-6
CDR3aa: CASSAKDRGSYEQYF

d_gene: NA
v_gene: TRBV7-5
CDR3aa: CVRSRRDRGRAENTIYF

d_gene: NA
v_gene: TRBV4-1
CDR3aa: CASSQVLRPSKNTGELFF

d_gene: NA
v_gene: TRBV27
CDR3aa: CASSLSSGTRGETQYF

d_gene: NA
v_gene: TRBV5-1
CDR3aa: CASSFDSGSDEQYF

d_gene: TRBD2
v_gene: TRBV10-3
CDR3aa: CAIRREGSTDTQYF

d_gene: NA
v_gene: TRBV6-1
CDR3aa: CASSEISRYTEAFF

d_gene: NA
v_gene: TRBV6-5
CDR3aa: CASSQGGENEKLFF

d_gene: NA
v_gene: TRBV6-2/TRBV6-3
CDR3aa: CASSRGEGRAFF

d_gene: NA
v_gene: TRBV2
CDR3aa: CASSEARGSYNSPLHF

d_gene: NA
v_gene: TRBV7-6
CDR3aa: CASSLTGGPETQYF

d_gene: NA
v_gene: TRBV19
CDR3aa: CATGQTGIKGSPLHF

d_gene: TRBD1
v_gene: TRBV6-4
CDR3aa: CASSGTGGYTEQFF

d_gene: NA
v_gene: TRBV15
CDR3aa: CATSRDRYRDYEQYF

d_gene: TRBD2
v_gene: TRBV11-2
CDR3aa: CASSSLAGAYNEQFF

d_gene: NA
v_gene: TRBV19
CDR3aa: CASSGARSYNEQFF

d_gene: NA
v_gene: TRBV13
CDR3aa: CASSPGLSSYEQYF

d_gene: NA
v_gene: TRBV30
CDR3aa: CAFSGGSFGYTF

d_gene: TRBD2
v_gene: TRBV10-1
CDR3aa: CASSELAGYNEQFF

d_gene: TRBD1
v_gene: TRBV18
CDR3aa: CASSKTGWDTEAFF

d_gene: NA
v_gene: TRBV6-1
CDR3aa: CASSETRSLLDEQFF

d_gene: NA
v_gene: TRBV6-5
CDR3aa: CASSDTLNTEAFF

d_gene: TRBD1
v_gene: TRBV5-1
CDR3aa: CASSWDSYGYTF

d_gene: NA
v_gene: TRBV2
CDR3aa: CASQGHGNQPQHF

d_gene: NA
v_gene: TRBV5-1
CDR3aa: CASSWDPGGEQFF

d_gene: NA
v_gene: TRBV18
CDR3aa: CASSPGVGLGADTQYF

d_gene: NA
v_gene: TRBV11-3
CDR3aa: CASSLLPRAEAFF

d_gene: TRBD2
v_gene: TRBV7-9
CDR3aa: CASSPSGLAGKETQYF

d_gene: NA
v_gene: TRBV7-9
CDR3aa: CASHDTQSSGANVLTF

d_gene: TRBD1
v_gene: TRBV6-1
CDR3aa: CASSEPSGGAHGYTF

d_gene: TRBD1
v_gene: TRBV18
CDR3aa: CASSPGDRGPSPLHF

d_gene: TRBD1
v_gene: TRBV11-2
CDR3aa: CASSPLTGTNEKLFF

d_gene: NA
v_gene: TRBV12-5
CDR3aa: CASGLAQAYEQYF

d_gene: NA
v_gene: TRBV5-5
CDR3aa: CASSLEARYNSPLHF

d_gene: TRBD2
v_gene: TRBV5-1
CDR3aa: CASSPRLAGGSLNEQFF

d_gene: TRBD2
v_gene: TRBV7-6
CDR3aa: CASSPRASGGGEQYF

d_gene: TRBD1
v_gene: TRBV5-4
CDR3aa: CASSFSGGSYEQYF

d_gene: NA
v_gene: TRBV7-2
CDR3aa: CASTLGQGYNSPLHF

d_gene: TRBD2
v_gene: TRBV27
CDR3aa: CASRRLAGGTTDTQYF

d_gene: NA
v_gene: TRBV2
CDR3aa: CASSEGRTYEQYF

d_gene: TRBD2
v_gene: TRBV7-2
CDR3aa: CASSSSRDSGGAREQYF

d_gene: NA
v_gene: TRBV4-1
CDR3aa: CASSQVLNSPLHF

d_gene: TRBD2
v_gene: TRBV7-2
CDR3aa: CASSLAMSGGGDEQFF

d_gene: NA
v_gene: TRBV13
CDR3aa: CASSPRSSGANVLTF

d_gene: TRBD2
v_gene: TRBV7-3
CDR3aa: CASSFQGRADTQYF

d_gene: NA
v_gene: TRBV5-1
CDR3aa: CASSLGPVVNGELFF

d_gene: TRBD2
v_gene: TRBV7-9
CDR3aa: CASTLAGALSYEQYF

d_gene: NA
v_gene: TRBV19
CDR3aa: CASSMTPGVISYEQYF